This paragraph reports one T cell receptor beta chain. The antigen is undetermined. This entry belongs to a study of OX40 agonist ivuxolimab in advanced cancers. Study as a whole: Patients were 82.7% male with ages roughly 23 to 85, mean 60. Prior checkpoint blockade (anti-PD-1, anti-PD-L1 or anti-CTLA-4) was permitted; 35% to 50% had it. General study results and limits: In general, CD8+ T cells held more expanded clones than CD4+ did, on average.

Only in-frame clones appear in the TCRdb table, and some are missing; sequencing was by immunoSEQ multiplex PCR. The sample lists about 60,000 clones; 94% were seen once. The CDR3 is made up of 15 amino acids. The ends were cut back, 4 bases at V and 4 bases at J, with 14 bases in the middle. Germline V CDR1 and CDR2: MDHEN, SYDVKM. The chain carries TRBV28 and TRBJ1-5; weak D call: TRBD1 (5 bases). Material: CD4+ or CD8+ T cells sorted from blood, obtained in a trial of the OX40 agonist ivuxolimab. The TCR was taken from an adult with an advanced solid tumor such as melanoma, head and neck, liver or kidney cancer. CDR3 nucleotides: TGTGCCAGCAGTTATCAGGGAGCCCTAAATCAGCCCCAGCATTTT. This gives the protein CASSYQGALNQPQHF.